Listed below are T cell receptor beta chains from one sample, sequenced in a study of identifying expanded T cells in peripheral blood. The assay was immunoSEQ multiplex PCR, and TCRdb's table has in-frame clones only and misses some. The table has more than 95,000 clones, approximately 84% seen once. The sequenced sample consisted of blood. These receptors were collected from a person aged 18 to 75 in good health. Both conserved end residues are part of each CDR3. Fields, in order: clone size, J gene, CDR3 length, D gene, V gene, CDR3 protein, CDR3 DNA. D genes are given only for firm matches. A row's size may be missing; if present it is once, few, many or a size class.

- TRBJ1-5 15 - TRBV7-2 CASSLDVGRRQPQHF TGTGCCAGCAGCTTGGACGTAGGGAGGAGGCAGCCCCAGCATTTT
- TRBJ2-7 15 TRBD1 TRBV5-4 CASSLGQGPSYEQYF TGTGCCAGCAGCTTGGGACAGGGGCCCTCCTACGAGCAGTACTTC
- TRBJ2-3 13 - TRBV18 CASSPSGTDTQYF TGTGCCAGCTCACCGTCGGGCACAGATACGCAGTATTTT
many TRBJ1-2 13 - TRBV5-1 CASTPEGVYGYTF TGCGCCAGCACCCCTGAAGGGGTCTACGGCTACACCTTC
- TRBJ2-1 15 TRBD1 TRBV11-1 CASSAQGARFDEQFF TGTGCCAGCAGCGCGCAGGGGGCCCGTTTTGATGAGCAGTTCTTC
few TRBJ1-3 15 - TRBV15 CATSRDRGAGNTIYF TGTGCCACCAGCAGAGATAGAGGGGCCGGAAACACCATATATTTT
- TRBJ2-7 13 - TRBV27 CASGSGPPYEQYF TGTGCCAGCGGATCAGGTCCCCCCTACGAGCAGTACTTC
- TRBJ2-2 15 - TRBV1 CTSSGLLGVTGELFF TGCACCAGCAGCGGTCTATTGGGGGTCACCGGGGAGCTGTTTTTT
- TRBJ1-2 13 - TRBV19 CASRDLTDYGYTF TGTGCCAGCAGGGACTTGACGGACTATGGCTACACCTTC
- TRBJ1-5 14 - TRBV5-8 CASSLEPLGQPQHF TGTGCCAGCAGCTTGGAACCTTTGGGTCAGCCCCAGCATTTT
once TRBJ1-1 14 - TRBV11-3 CASSLTPGSAEAFF TGTGCCAGCAGCTTAACACCAGGGTCGGCTGAAGCTTTCTTT
- TRBJ1-2 14 TRBD1 TRBV19 CASSGQGGSYGYTF TGTGCCAGTAGTGGACAGGGAGGGTCTTATGGCTACACCTTC
- TRBJ2-6 18 - TRBV11-2 CASSFTGPPRSGANVLTF TGTGCCAGCAGCTTTACTGGGCCGCCTCGGTCCGGGGCCAACGTCCTGACTTTC
- TRBJ1-6 13 TRBD1 TRBV30 CAWGGQGRSPLHF TGTGCCTGGGGGGGACAGGGGCGTTCACCCCTCCACTTT